These 5 T cell receptor beta chains originate from one sample sequenced in a study of CD8+ T cells in alopecia areata. RNA was isolated and reverse transcribed to cDNA, the sequencing template. Produced via immunoSEQ multiplex PCR; TCRdb's table is partial and in-frame only. The sample consists of about 210,000 clones, 50% to 60% of them appearing once. Treatment indicated: oral pan-JAK inhibitor, 5-10 mg twice daily. The specimen comprised CD4+ T cells sorted from blood, sampled at week 4, from a patient treated with tofacitinib. These receptor sequences come from a human donor with alopecia areata.

This chain links TRBV7-2 with TRBJ2-4; D is unclear. V lost 5 bases to trimming and J lost 0 bases, with 17 bases between them. Per the germline V gene, CDR1 is SGHTA and CDR2 is FQGNSA. The CDR3 has 17 amino acids. The CDR3 DNA reads as TGTGCCAGCAGCGTTGAGAGGACCCTGCTAGCCAAAAACATTCAGTACTTC. This translates into CASSVERTLLAKNIQYF.

The chain carries TRBV29-1 and TRBJ1-1; D possibly corresponds to TRBD1 (5 bases). The CDR3 length is 15 residues. Germline V gives CDR1 SQVTM, CDR2 ANQGSEA. V lost 2 bases, J lost 7 bases, and 20 bases lay in between. In nucleotides, the CDR3 is TGCAGCGTTGAAAGAGTCCGACAGAAATCATTTGAAGCTTTCTTT. As protein: CSVERVRQKSFEAFF.

The rearrangement links TRBV7-9 to TRBJ2-6; the match to TRBD1 covers 9 bases. The CDR3 covers 17 residues. Germline V CDR1 and CDR2: SEHNR, FQNEAQ (reference sequence). V gave up 6 bases and J gave up 1 base; unmatched junction bases: 7. The CDR3 DNA reads TGTGCCAGCAGATCCGGGACAGGGCTGTCTGGGGCCAACGTCCTGACTTTC. Its translation is CASRSGTGLSGANVLTF.

A few counts support this clone. The chain uses TRBV29-1 and TRBJ2-6; perhaps TRBD1 as D (5 bases). From germline, CDR1 is SQVTM and CDR2 ANQGSEA. The CDR3 totals 15 residues. Between the trimmed V and J ends, which lost 4 bases and 0 bases, there was a span of 10 bases. The CDR3 loop reads CSVVGATSGANVLTF. The CDR3 DNA reads as TGCAGCGTTGTAGGGGCAACCTCTGGGGCCAACGTCCTGACTTTC. The full variable domain, with the rest looked up from reference TRBV29-1 and TRBJ2-6, is SAVISQKPSRDICQRGTSLTIQCQVDSQVTMMFWYRQQPGQSLTLIATANQGSEATYESGFVIDKFPISRPNLTFSTLTVSNMSPEDSSIYLCSVVGATSGANVLTFGAGSRLTVL.

The gene calls are TRBV4-3 and TRBJ1-1, with unresolved D. This CDR3 is built from 16 residues. V was shortened by 2 bases and J by 0 bases, with 13 bases between the two germline ends. In germline, CDR1 is LGHNA, CDR2 YSLEER. CDR3: CASSQSPIPMNTEAFF. The CDR3 bases are TGCGCCAGCAGCCAATCACCAATTCCCATGAACACTGAAGCTTTCTTT.